This TCR beta chain was captured in a study of CD8 T cells in Susac syndrome. Study findings and constraints: Peak Susac CD8+ clonal expansion was seen in TEMRA cells and active patients. Susac-specific public clones found in total CD8+ repertoires numbered around 16, and those in CD8+ TEMRA repertoires numbered roughly 5. Regarding the TCR sequencing and HLA analysis, the study admitted that a relatively small number of individuals were involved.

The RNA input was roughly 0.45 to 1 ug, and it was reverse transcribed with random hexamers. An immunoSEQ multiplex PCR generated amplified TCR beta CDR3 products spanning 54 Vbeta and 13 Jbeta. MiXCR, run by TCRdb on the immunoSEQ multiplex PCR reads, gives a single entry per CDR3 protein. This table holds 85,000 to 130,000 distinct CDR3 sequences, roughly 94% found once. With regard to this clonotype: Its antigen is not identified.

CDR1 is SGDLS, CDR2 YYNGEE, per germline. Trimming took off 0 bases at V and 5 bases at J, with 11 bases between the two ends. This CDR3 is 14 amino acids long. This clonotype was sampled from a human donor with Susac syndrome. J is TRBJ2-5 and V is TRBV9; the D is unclear. The sequenced sample consisted of CD8+ T cells from PBMCs. The CDR3 sequence is CASSVGDRAETQYF. The CDR3 coding sequence is TGTGCCAGCAGCGTAGGAGATAGGGCTGAGACCCAGTACTTC.